Listed below are T cell receptor beta chains from one sample, sequenced in a study of blood T cell repertoires in COVID-19. Sequencing was performed with immunoSEQ multiplex PCR; in TCRdb, only in-frame clones are kept and a portion is missing. The top ten hold roughly 1.5% of the sample, which has about 270,000 clones, approximately 84% seen once. What was sequenced was peripheral blood. Receptor source: a human donor with COVID-19, enrolled during active disease. The donor label of this sample is uncertain. Both conserved end residues are part of each CDR3. The D gene is left open where the match is weak. Size is omitted from some rows. Given values are once, few, many or a class for expanded clones.

CDR3 DNA: TGTGCCAGCAGTTTATCGTATAGGGGGTCTGGGGCCAACGTCCTGACTTTC; CDR3 protein: CASSLSYRGSGANVLTF; CDR3 length: 17; V gene: TRBV27; D gene: .; clone size: .; J gene: TRBJ2-6
CDR3 DNA: TGCAGCGTTGAATCCCCTTATGTATGTGGGAGAGGGGGCTCATGGACCGGGGAGCTGTTTTTT; CDR3 protein: CSVESPYVCGRGGSWTGELFF; CDR3 length: 21; V gene: TRBV29-1; D gene: TRBD1; clone size: .; J gene: TRBJ2-2
CDR3 DNA: TGTGCCAGCAGCTTTGGAGGGGACACCGGGGAGCTGTTTTTT; CDR3 protein: CASSFGGDTGELFF; CDR3 length: 14; V gene: TRBV5-6; D gene: .; clone size: once; J gene: TRBJ2-2
CDR3 DNA: TGTGCCAGCAGCTTACAGGGCCTCGAGCAGTACTTC; CDR3 protein: CASSLQGLEQYF; CDR3 length: 12; V gene: TRBV11-2; D gene: .; clone size: .; J gene: TRBJ2-7
CDR3 DNA: TGTGCCTGCGGGAGCAATCAGCCCCAGCATTTT; CDR3 protein: CACGSNQPQHF; CDR3 length: 11; V gene: TRBV28; D gene: .; clone size: many; J gene: TRBJ1-5
CDR3 DNA: TGCAGTGCTAGTAGGGACAGGGATGGCTATGGCTACACCTTC; CDR3 protein: CSASRDRDGYGYTF; CDR3 length: 14; V gene: TRBV20-1; D gene: TRBD1; clone size: .; J gene: TRBJ1-2
CDR3 DNA: TGTGCCAGCAGCGGACAGGGACTCACTGAAGCTTTCTTT; CDR3 protein: CASSGQGLTEAFF; CDR3 length: 13; V gene: TRBV9; D gene: TRBD1; clone size: .; J gene: TRBJ1-1
CDR3 DNA: TGTGCCAGCAGTGAATGGGGACTAGCGGGAGGGCCAGAATCCTACAATGAGCAGTTCTTC; CDR3 protein: CASSEWGLAGGPESYNEQFF; CDR3 length: 20; V gene: TRBV2; D gene: TRBD2; clone size: .; J gene: TRBJ2-1
CDR3 DNA: TGTGCCAGCAGCCTCCGCCGGCAGGGGGCCACCTACGAGCAGTACTTC; CDR3 protein: CASSLRRQGATYEQYF; CDR3 length: 16; V gene: TRBV13; D gene: TRBD1; clone size: once; J gene: TRBJ2-7
CDR3 DNA: TGTGCCAGCAGCTTATCCGGTGACAATGAGCAGTTCTTC; CDR3 protein: CASSLSGDNEQFF; CDR3 length: 13; V gene: TRBV11-1; D gene: .; clone size: .; J gene: TRBJ2-1
CDR3 DNA: TGTGCCAGCAGCGTAGATGGACTAGCGGGAGGGCCCGCCCAGTACTTC; CDR3 protein: CASSVDGLAGGPAQYF; CDR3 length: 16; V gene: TRBV9; D gene: TRBD2; clone size: .; J gene: TRBJ2-5
CDR3 DNA: TGTGCCAGCAGCAAAGGGCGTATGAGCGGGAGTAGGTGGGATACGCAGTATTTT; CDR3 protein: CASSKGRMSGSRWDTQYF; CDR3 length: 18; V gene: TRBV21-1; D gene: .; clone size: .; J gene: TRBJ2-3
CDR3 DNA: TGCGCCAGCAGTCGAAACGGGGACTCCTACGAGCAGTACTTC; CDR3 protein: CASSRNGDSYEQYF; CDR3 length: 14; V gene: TRBV23-1; D gene: .; clone size: .; J gene: TRBJ2-7
CDR3 DNA: TGTGCCAGCAGCCAAGATCATGCAGATACGCAGTATTTT; CDR3 protein: CASSQDHADTQYF; CDR3 length: 13; V gene: TRBV3-1/TRBV3-2; D gene: .; clone size: .; J gene: TRBJ2-3
CDR3 DNA: TGTGCCACCAGTGACCAAGGACTTCCGGGGGATACGCAGTATTTT; CDR3 protein: CATSDQGLPGDTQYF; CDR3 length: 15; V gene: TRBV24-1; D gene: .; clone size: few; J gene: TRBJ2-3
CDR3 DNA: TGTGCCAGCAGTTTTCGACTAGCTCAACAGTTCTTC; CDR3 protein: CASSFRLAQQFF; CDR3 length: 12; V gene: TRBV12-3/TRBV12-4; D gene: TRBD2; clone size: .; J gene: TRBJ2-1
CDR3 DNA: TGTGCCAGCAGCCCGGGACTAGCCGACAATGAGCAGTTCTTC; CDR3 protein: CASSPGLADNEQFF; CDR3 length: 14; V gene: TRBV3-1/TRBV3-2; D gene: TRBD2; clone size: .; J gene: TRBJ2-1
CDR3 DNA: TGTGCCAGCACGGCGGGGGGGCCGACCTACGAGCAGTACTTC; CDR3 protein: CASTAGGPTYEQYF; CDR3 length: 14; V gene: TRBV28; D gene: TRBD2; clone size: .; J gene: TRBJ2-7
CDR3 DNA: TGTGCCAGCAGCCAATCGTGGCGGGAGACAGATACGCAGTATTTT; CDR3 protein: CASSQSWRETDTQYF; CDR3 length: 15; V gene: TRBV16; D gene: TRBD2; clone size: .; J gene: TRBJ2-3
CDR3 DNA: TGTGCCAGCAGTGAAGTCGACCCAGGGGGATCAGCCCAGCATTTT; CDR3 protein: CASSEVDPGGSAQHF; CDR3 length: 15; V gene: TRBV6-1; D gene: TRBD1; clone size: few; J gene: TRBJ1-5
CDR3 DNA: TGTGCCAGCAGCACTCCAGGGATTCCAGCCACAGATACGCAGTATTTT; CDR3 protein: CASSTPGIPATDTQYF; CDR3 length: 16; V gene: TRBV28; D gene: .; clone size: .; J gene: TRBJ2-3
CDR3 DNA: TGTGCCAGTAGTGGAGGAGGCCCTATTAATCAGCCCCAGCATTTT; CDR3 protein: CASSGGGPINQPQHF; CDR3 length: 15; V gene: TRBV19; D gene: .; clone size: .; J gene: TRBJ1-5
CDR3 DNA: TGTGCCAGTACTCCCAGGGGTGGGGCAATGAACACTGAAGCTTTCTTT; CDR3 protein: CASTPRGGAMNTEAFF; CDR3 length: 16; V gene: TRBV19; D gene: .; clone size: .; J gene: TRBJ1-1
CDR3 DNA: TGTGCCTGGAGGAGCCCCCAGGGGCAGCGGCCCTACGAGCAGTACTTC; CDR3 protein: CAWRSPQGQRPYEQYF; CDR3 length: 16; V gene: TRBV30; D gene: .; clone size: .; J gene: TRBJ2-7
CDR3 DNA: TGCAGTGGGCGGGGCGGAGAGACCCAGTACTTC; CDR3 protein: CSGRGGETQYF; CDR3 length: 11; V gene: TRBV20-1; D gene: .; clone size: .; J gene: TRBJ2-5
CDR3 DNA: TGCAGCCTGTGGAGGACAGGTGAAGCTTTCTTT; CDR3 protein: CSLWRTGEAFF; CDR3 length: 11; V gene: TRBV29-1; D gene: TRBD1; clone size: .; J gene: TRBJ1-1
CDR3 DNA: TGTGCCAGCAGCCAAGGTCGGGGGGCTAATGAAAAACTGTTTTTT; CDR3 protein: CASSQGRGANEKLFF; CDR3 length: 15; V gene: TRBV3-1/TRBV3-2; D gene: .; clone size: .; J gene: TRBJ1-4
CDR3 DNA: TGTGCCAGCAGAGAGAACAGGCGGAACACTGAAGCTTTCTTT; CDR3 protein: CASRENRRNTEAFF; CDR3 length: 14; V gene: TRBV28; D gene: .; clone size: once; J gene: TRBJ1-1
CDR3 DNA: TGTGCCAGCAGTTTGTACTATCGCAATCAGCCCCAGCATTTT; CDR3 protein: CASSLYYRNQPQHF; CDR3 length: 14; V gene: TRBV6-6; D gene: .; clone size: few; J gene: TRBJ1-5
CDR3 DNA: TGTGCCAGTAGTATAGACAGGGCTCAGCCCCAGCATTTT; CDR3 protein: CASSIDRAQPQHF; CDR3 length: 13; V gene: TRBV19; D gene: .; clone size: once; J gene: TRBJ1-5
CDR3 DNA: TGTGCCTGGGACCTTGGACCAGGGGGCTATGGCTACACCTTC; CDR3 protein: CAWDLGPGGYGYTF; CDR3 length: 14; V gene: TRBV30; D gene: TRBD1; clone size: .; J gene: TRBJ1-2
CDR3 DNA: TGTGCCAGCAGCTTTGCCGGGGACAATAATTCACCCCTCCACTTT; CDR3 protein: CASSFAGDNNSPLHF; CDR3 length: 15; V gene: TRBV9; D gene: .; clone size: .; J gene: TRBJ1-6
CDR3 DNA: TGTGCCAGCAGCCTAGGAGAGGGTGAGCAGTTCTTC; CDR3 protein: CASSLGEGEQFF; CDR3 length: 12; V gene: TRBV7-8; D gene: .; clone size: once; J gene: TRBJ2-1
CDR3 DNA: TGTGCCACCAGTGATTCACTCGGGAACACCGGGGAGCTGTTTTTT; CDR3 protein: CATSDSLGNTGELFF; CDR3 length: 15; V gene: TRBV24-1; D gene: .; clone size: few; J gene: TRBJ2-2
CDR3 DNA: TGTGCCAGCAGCCTCTGGAGGGGAATGAACACTGAAGCTTTCTTT; CDR3 protein: CASSLWRGMNTEAFF; CDR3 length: 15; V gene: TRBV16; D gene: .; clone size: .; J gene: TRBJ1-1
CDR3 DNA: TGTGCCACCCAGGGAGGGGCATCCTACAATGAGCAGTTCTTC; CDR3 protein: CATQGGASYNEQFF; CDR3 length: 14; V gene: TRBV10-3; D gene: TRBD2; clone size: .; J gene: TRBJ2-1
CDR3 DNA: TGCGCCAGCAGCCAAGAGGTCGGCTCTGGGGCCAACGTCCTGACTTTC; CDR3 protein: CASSQEVGSGANVLTF; CDR3 length: 16; V gene: TRBV4-3; D gene: .; clone size: once; J gene: TRBJ2-6
CDR3 DNA: TGTGCCAGCAGTGGACAACCGGGAGCCCTAGAAAAACTGTTTTTT; CDR3 protein: CASSGQPGALEKLFF; CDR3 length: 15; V gene: TRBV25-1; D gene: .; clone size: .; J gene: TRBJ1-4
CDR3 DNA: TGTGCCAGCTCACCGCCGGACAGGCTGAACACTGAAGCTTTCTTT; CDR3 protein: CASSPPDRLNTEAFF; CDR3 length: 15; V gene: TRBV18; D gene: TRBD1; clone size: .; J gene: TRBJ1-1